This T cell receptor (beta chain) was sequenced in a study of human T cells and chemical hapten exposure (dated by TCRdb to the early 2020s). Background for the entire study: For sensitization, 2% DPC in acetone was applied to a roughly 2 cm by roughly 2 cm area of upper inner arm skin. Throughout the roughly 23-week study period, patients were also given weekly therapeutic DPC doses on the scalp. Patch testing was done on the upper back using Finn chambers containing 0.01% DPC, and results were scored after 6 days according to International Contact Dermatitis Research Group standards. The mostly female patient cohort included alopecia areata with under or over 50% scalp involvement, alopecia totalis and alopecia universalis. Libraries were combined into a pool for sequencing, and differences in TCR yield between samples came mainly from small differences in library volumes within the pool. This study followed changes in the peripheral blood TCR repertoire in vivo during primary and secondary sensitization of alopecia patients to the hapten diphenylcyclopropenone (DPC). Blood samples were taken from patients before sensitization (week 0) and at 2, 6 and about 24 weeks after DPC sensitization. For TCR sequencing, blood came from over 25 alopecia patients at anywhere from one to four time points (pre-sensitization, 2, 6 and 24 weeks).

What the authors observed across the whole study: A positive correlation was found between the number of PT1 expanded TCRs and patch test score, with significance reached at thresholds 8, 16 and 32 but not 4. Because every patient had alopecia, a presumed autoimmune disease, the patients' immune response might differ from that of healthy individuals. Compared with pre-sensitization or healthy control sets, expanded TCRs formed significantly more large CDR3 similarity clusters, which is consistent with antigen-driven responses. Repeated subsampling changed both the strength of the expansion versus patch-test correlation and the threshold at which the correlation became significant. No change with DPC sensitization was found in the number of TCRs above 1 in 1000 frequency, and no evidence of global repertoire structure alterations was found.

The sample's time point label is to be understood as: patch test 1, 2 weeks after DPC sensitization. In light of the paper, this sample's treatment or condition label describes: therapeutic diphenylcyclopropenone sensitization with weekly scalp DPC. At each patch-test visit, blood was drawn before the patch test was applied. Patients were eligible if aged 18 to 70, diagnosed with alopecia and judged suitable for DPC therapy, and pregnant patients were excluded. Total RNA was extracted from unfractionated whole blood that had been collected in Tempus Blood RNA tubes. This clonotype was picked up many times. The specificity of this receptor is unknown. The sample holds no much larger clone one base away, and base qualities are not on file. The library was produced with RACE. The instrument given in TCRdb is NextSeq 500. During library preparation, unique molecular identifiers were attached to individual cDNA molecules so that TCRs could be counted in a quantitative, reproducible way. Both TCR alpha and TCR beta chains were sequenced from each blood RNA sample. The paper's processing steps were these. The median number of TCRs per sample was roughly 100,000, ranging from roughly 20,000 to 690,600. V, J and CDR3 annotation of the TCR reads was performed with the Decombinator software suite. For the PS versus PT1 abundance plots, all samples were subsampled to the same number of TCRs (28,000). TCRs were defined as expanded if absent before sensitization and observed at least eight times at the 2-week time point. TCRdb handled the public reads itself, with Q25 trimming in fastp and clone calling in MiXCR, and kept productive beta chains. Every distinct CDR3 protein forms one entry, paired with its most common genes and DNA. The V and J calls come from TCRdb's annotation, not from the publication. Counted in this sample were under 130,000 distinct CDR3 sequences; about 10% of them appeared once. The ten largest clones add up to around 3.4% of the sample.

This specimen was whole blood, taken in connection with sensitization to the hapten diphenylcyclopropenone (DPC). The sequence was collected from a woman aged 40 to 50 with alopecia areata. Some clones in this sample may be carry-over from other donors' samples.

The encoded CDR3 is CASSPTAGNNKQYF. Here is the DNA: TGTGCCAGCAGCCCGACTGCGGGGAACAATAAGCAGTACTTC. This receptor chain uses TRBV9 and TRBJ2-7, and TRBD2 may be the D gene, going by 6 matching bases. CDR1 and CDR2 (SGDLS, YYNGEE) derive from the germline V gene. The trim is 4 bases for V and 8 bases for J, with a gap of 19 bases between the germline ends. The CDR3 covers 14 residues, taking in both the cysteine and the phenylalanine. The only DNA kept is the CDR3, 42 bases in frame from the first base.